Given below is one T cell receptor (beta chain) in context. TRB rearrangements were amplified by multiplex PCR with BIOMED2 TRB-A/B primers. TCRdb ran MiXCR on the multiplex PCR reads and lists one entry per CDR3 protein. The sample records approximately 4,000 distinct CDR3 sequences, less than 25% being singletons. These data belong to a study of T and B cells in COVID-19 patients. Background on the study: Of approximately 19 active-infection patients, some 11 were critically ill with mechanical ventilation or extracorporeal membrane oxygenation.

TRB was amplified from approximately 250-500 ng of blood genomic DNA. The specimen sequenced was blood. The TCR was taken from a human donor with active COVID-19.

CDR3 in DNA: TGTGCCAGCAGCCCTACAGGGGGGCCCTACGAGCAGTACTTC. Translating it yields CASSPTGGPYEQYF. This chain uses TRBV6-5 with TRBJ2-7; 8 bases match TRBD1. The CDR3 covers 14 residues. In germline, CDR1 is MNHEY, CDR2 SVGAGI. Trimming took 6 bases from V and 2 from J; bases not matched to a gene: 6.